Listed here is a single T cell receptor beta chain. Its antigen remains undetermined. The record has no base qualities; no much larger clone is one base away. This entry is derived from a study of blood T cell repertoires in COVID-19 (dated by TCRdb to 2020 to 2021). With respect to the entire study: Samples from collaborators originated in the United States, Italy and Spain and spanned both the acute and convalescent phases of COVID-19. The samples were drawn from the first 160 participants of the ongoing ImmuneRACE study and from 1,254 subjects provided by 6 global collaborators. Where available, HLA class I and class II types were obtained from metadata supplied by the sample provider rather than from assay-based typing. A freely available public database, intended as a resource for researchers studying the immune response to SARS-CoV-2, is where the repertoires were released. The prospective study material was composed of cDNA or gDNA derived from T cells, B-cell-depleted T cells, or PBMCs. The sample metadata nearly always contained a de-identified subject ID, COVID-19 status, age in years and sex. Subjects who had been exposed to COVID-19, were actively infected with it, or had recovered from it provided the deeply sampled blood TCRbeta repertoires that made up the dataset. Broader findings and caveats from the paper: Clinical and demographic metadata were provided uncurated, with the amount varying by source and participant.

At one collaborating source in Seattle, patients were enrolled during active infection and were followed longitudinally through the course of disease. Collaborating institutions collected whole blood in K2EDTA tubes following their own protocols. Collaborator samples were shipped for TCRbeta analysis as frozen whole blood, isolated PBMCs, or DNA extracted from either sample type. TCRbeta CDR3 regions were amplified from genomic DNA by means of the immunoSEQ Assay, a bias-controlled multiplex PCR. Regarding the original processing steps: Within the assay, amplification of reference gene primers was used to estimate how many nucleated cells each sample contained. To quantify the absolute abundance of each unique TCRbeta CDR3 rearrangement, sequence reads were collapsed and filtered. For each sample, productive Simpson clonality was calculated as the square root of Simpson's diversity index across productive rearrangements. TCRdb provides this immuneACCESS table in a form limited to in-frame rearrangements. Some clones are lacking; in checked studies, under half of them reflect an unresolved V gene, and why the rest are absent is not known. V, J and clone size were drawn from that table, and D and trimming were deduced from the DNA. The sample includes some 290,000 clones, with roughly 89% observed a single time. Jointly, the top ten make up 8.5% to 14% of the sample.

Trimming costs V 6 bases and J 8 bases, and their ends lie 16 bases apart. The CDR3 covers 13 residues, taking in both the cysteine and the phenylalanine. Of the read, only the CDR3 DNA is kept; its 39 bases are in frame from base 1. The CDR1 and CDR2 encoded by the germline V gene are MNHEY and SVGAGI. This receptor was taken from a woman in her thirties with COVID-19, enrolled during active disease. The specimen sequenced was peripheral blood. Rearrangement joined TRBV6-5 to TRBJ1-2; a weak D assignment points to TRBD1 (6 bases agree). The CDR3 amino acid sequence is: CASSLRQARGYTF. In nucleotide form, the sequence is TGTGCCAGCAGCCTTCGACAGGCTCGCGGCTACACCTTC.